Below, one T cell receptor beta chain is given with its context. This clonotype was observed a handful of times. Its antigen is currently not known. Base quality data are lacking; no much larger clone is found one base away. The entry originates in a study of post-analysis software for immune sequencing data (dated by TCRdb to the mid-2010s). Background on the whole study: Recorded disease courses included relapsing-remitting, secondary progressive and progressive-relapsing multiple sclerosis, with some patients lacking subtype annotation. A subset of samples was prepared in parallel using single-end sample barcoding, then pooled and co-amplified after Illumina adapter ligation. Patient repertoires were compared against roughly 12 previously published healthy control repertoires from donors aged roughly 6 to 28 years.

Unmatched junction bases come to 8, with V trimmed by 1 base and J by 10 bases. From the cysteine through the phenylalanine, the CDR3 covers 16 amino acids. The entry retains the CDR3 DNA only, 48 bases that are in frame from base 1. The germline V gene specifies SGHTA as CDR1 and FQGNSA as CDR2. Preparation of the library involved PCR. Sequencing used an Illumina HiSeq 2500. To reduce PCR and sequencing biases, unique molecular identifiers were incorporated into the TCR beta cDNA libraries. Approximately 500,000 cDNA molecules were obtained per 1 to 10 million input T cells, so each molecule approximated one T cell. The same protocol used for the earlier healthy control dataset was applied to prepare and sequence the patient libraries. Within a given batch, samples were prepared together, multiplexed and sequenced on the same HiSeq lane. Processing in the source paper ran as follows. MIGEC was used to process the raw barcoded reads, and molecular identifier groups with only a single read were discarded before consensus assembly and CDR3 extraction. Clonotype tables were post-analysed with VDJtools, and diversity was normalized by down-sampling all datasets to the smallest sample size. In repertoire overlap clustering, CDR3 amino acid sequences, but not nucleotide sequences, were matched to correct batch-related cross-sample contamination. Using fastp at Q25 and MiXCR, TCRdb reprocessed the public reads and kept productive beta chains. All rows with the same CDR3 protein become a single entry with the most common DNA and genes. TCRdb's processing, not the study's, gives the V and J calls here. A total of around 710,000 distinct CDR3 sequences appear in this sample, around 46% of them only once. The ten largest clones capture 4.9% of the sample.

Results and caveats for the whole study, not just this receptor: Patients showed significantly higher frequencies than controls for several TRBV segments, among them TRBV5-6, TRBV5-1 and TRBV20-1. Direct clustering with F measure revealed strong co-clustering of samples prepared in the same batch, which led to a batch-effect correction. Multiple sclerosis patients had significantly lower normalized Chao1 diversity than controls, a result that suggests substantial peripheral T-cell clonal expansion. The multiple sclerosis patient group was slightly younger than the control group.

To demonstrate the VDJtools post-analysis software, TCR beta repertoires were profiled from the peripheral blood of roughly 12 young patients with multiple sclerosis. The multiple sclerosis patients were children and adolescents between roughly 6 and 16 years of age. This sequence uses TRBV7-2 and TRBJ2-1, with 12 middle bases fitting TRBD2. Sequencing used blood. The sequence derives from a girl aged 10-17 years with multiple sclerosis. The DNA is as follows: TGTGCCAGCAGCTTAGGCTTTCCTAGCGGGAGGGCCGAGCAGTTCTTC. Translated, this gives CASSLGFPSGRAEQFF. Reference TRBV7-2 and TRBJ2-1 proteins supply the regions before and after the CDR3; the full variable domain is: GAGVSQSPSNKVTEKGKDVELRCDPISGHTALYWYRQSLGQGLEFLIYFQGNSAPDKSGLPSDRFSAERTGGSVSTLTIQRTQQEDSAVYLCASSLGFPSGRAEQFFGPGTRLTVL.